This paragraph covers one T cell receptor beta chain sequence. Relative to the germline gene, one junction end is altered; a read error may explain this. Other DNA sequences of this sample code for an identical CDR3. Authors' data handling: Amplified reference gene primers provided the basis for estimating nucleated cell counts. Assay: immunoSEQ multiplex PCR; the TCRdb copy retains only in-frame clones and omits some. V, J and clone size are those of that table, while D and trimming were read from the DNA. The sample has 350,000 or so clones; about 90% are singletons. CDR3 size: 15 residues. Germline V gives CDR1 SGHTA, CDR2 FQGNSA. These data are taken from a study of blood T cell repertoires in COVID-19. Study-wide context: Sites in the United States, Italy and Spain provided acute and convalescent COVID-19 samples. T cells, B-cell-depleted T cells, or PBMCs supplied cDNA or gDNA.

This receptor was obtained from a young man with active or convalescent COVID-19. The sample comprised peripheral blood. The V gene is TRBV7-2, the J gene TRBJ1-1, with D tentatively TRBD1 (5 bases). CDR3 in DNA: TGTGCCAGCAGCAAGAGACAGTTCATGAACACTGAGGCTTTCTTT. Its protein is CASSKRQFMNTEAFF.